This is a list of T cell receptor beta chains from one sample in a study of cytomegalovirus exposure and HLA in healthy donors. Here immunoSEQ multiplex PCR was the method, and the copy in TCRdb shows in-frame clones only, minus some. Among fewer than 200,000 clones listed, around 75% were seen once. The sample taken for sequencing was PBMCs. Source of these receptors: a human donor in good health. CDR3s include the opening cysteine and the closing phenylalanine or tryptophan. Each record gives: V gene, D gene, clone size, J gene, CDR3 DNA, CDR3 protein. A D gene is named only where the DNA matches it firmly. Expanded clones get a size class; other rows say once, few or many, or leave the size out.

TRBV9	TRBD1	NA	TRBJ1-1	TGTGCCAGCAGCGGAGTCCCGGGACAGGGTTTTGGAGGCACTGAAGCTTTCTTT	CASSGVPGQGFGGTEAFF
TRBV13	TRBD1	NA	TRBJ2-5	TGTGCCAGCAGCGTAAGGACAGGGGTAGGAGAGACCCAGTACTTC	CASSVRTGVGETQYF
TRBV9	TRBD1	few	TRBJ1-1	TGTGCCAGCAGCGTAGCTATTCAGGGGGAGAACACTGAAGCTTTCTTT	CASSVAIQGENTEAFF
TRBV11-3	TRBD1	NA	TRBJ2-7	TGTGCCAGCAGCGACCGGGACAGGGGTTCCTACGAGCAGTACTTC	CASSDRDRGSYEQYF
TRBV6-1	NA	few	TRBJ1-2	TGTGCCAGCAGCCCCTCAGGGGACGGCTACACCTTC	CASSPSGDGYTF
TRBV4-3	NA	NA	TRBJ1-2	TGCGCCAGCAGCCAAGAGGTTTGGGGCGGTTTCTATGGCTACACCTTC	CASSQEVWGGFYGYTF
TRBV19	TRBD1	NA	TRBJ1-5	TGTGCCAGTAGTATAGTACGGGACAGTAATCAGCCCCAGCATTTT	CASSIVRDSNQPQHF
TRBV14	TRBD2	NA	TRBJ2-5	TGTGCCAGCAGCCTACTAGCGGGGCAAGAGACCCAGTACTTC	CASSLLAGQETQYF
TRBV7-2	NA	NA	TRBJ1-5	TGTGCCAGCAGCCCGACACAGGGAAATCAGCCCCAGCATTTT	CASSPTQGNQPQHF
TRBV25-1	TRBD1	once	TRBJ1-5	TGTGCCAGCAGAGGGACAGGGGGAGTCAATCAGCCCCAGCATTTT	CASRGTGGVNQPQHF
TRBV5-1	NA	few	TRBJ1-2	TGCGCCAGCAGCTTGACAGCTAACTATGGCTACACCTTC	CASSLTANYGYTF
TRBV5-1	TRBD2	NA	TRBJ2-5	TGCGCCAGCAGCTTGTTGGTAGCGGGGGGTCAAGAGACCCAGTACTTC	CASSLLVAGGQETQYF
TRBV5-6	NA	NA	TRBJ2-5	TGTGCCAGCAGCTTGGCGAGCCGCGAGACCCAGTACTTC	CASSLASRETQYF
TRBV5-4	TRBD1	NA	TRBJ1-2	TGTGCCAGCAGCCCCCGGGCAGGGGGCTATGGCTACACCTTC	CASSPRAGGYGYTF
TRBV18	TRBD1	NA	TRBJ1-2	TGTGCCAGCTCACCGGGACAGGACTATGGCTACACCTTC	CASSPGQDYGYTF
TRBV7-2	TRBD2	NA	TRBJ2-3	TGTGCCAGCAGCTCCGGACTAGCGGTAGATACGCAGTATTTT	CASSSGLAVDTQYF
TRBV21-1	NA	NA	TRBJ1-1	TGTGCCAGCAGCAAAGCCCTGTCGAGGGCTAGAGACACTGAAGCTTTCTTT	CASSKALSRARDTEAFF
TRBV27	TRBD1	NA	TRBJ1-3	TGTGCCAGCAGTGGGGGACAGAACCTCGGAAACACCATATATTTT	CASSGGQNLGNTIYF
TRBV7-8	NA	once	TRBJ2-7	TGTGCCAGCAGCATAGCACGGACTATCTACGAGCAGTACTTC	CASSIARTIYEQYF
TRBV7-9	TRBD1	NA	TRBJ1-1	TGTGCCAGCAGCCCAACCGGGACAGGGTTTAAAGCTTTCTTT	CASSPTGTGFKAFF
TRBV23-1	NA	NA	TRBJ1-6	TGCGCCAGCAGTCACCAGGGTAGTTGTCGAAATTCACCCCTCCACTTT	CASSHQGSCRNSPLHF
TRBV7-9	TRBD1	NA	TRBJ2-2	TGTGCCAGCACATTGGTGCTACAGGGGACCGGGGAGCTGTTTTTT	CASTLVLQGTGELFF
TRBV7-9	NA	NA	TRBJ1-1	TGTGCCAGCAGCTTAGCTTCCTTAGGGGAGAACACTGAAGCTTTCTTT	CASSLASLGENTEAFF
TRBV6-6	NA	NA	TRBJ2-7	TGTGCCAGCAGTTACTCGGGCCTAGGGGGCTACGAGCAGTACTTC	CASSYSGLGGYEQYF
TRBV5-1	NA	NA	TRBJ2-7	TGCGCCAGCAGCTTTGAGGGGGACGACTACGAGCAGTACTTC	CASSFEGDDYEQYF
TRBV6-6	TRBD1	NA	TRBJ1-1	TGTGCCAGCAGTTTCACCGGGACAGTGAACACTGAAGCTTTCTTT	CASSFTGTVNTEAFF
TRBV5-4	TRBD2	NA	TRBJ2-3	TGTGCCAGCAGCTTGATGAGCGGGGGTCCAGATACGCAGTATTTT	CASSLMSGGPDTQYF
TRBV4-1	TRBD2	NA	TRBJ2-5	TGCGCCAGCAGCCAAGGGCCTCGACGGGGGGGCCTCGAGACCCAGTACTTC	CASSQGPRRGGLETQYF
TRBV29-1	NA	NA	TRBJ1-2	TGCACGGCCCAGGGAATCTATGGCTACACCTTC	CTAQGIYGYTF
TRBV5-1	NA	NA	TRBJ1-1	TGCGCCAGCAGCACAGATATGAACACTGAAGCTTTCTTT	CASSTDMNTEAFF
TRBV11-2	NA	NA	TRBJ2-1	TGTGCCAGCAGCCGCGGGGGCACGAGGTACAATGAGCAGTTCTTC	CASSRGGTRYNEQFF
TRBV29-1	NA	NA	TRBJ1-2	TGCAGCTCCACGGGCGGGGGCTATGGCTACACCTTC	CSSTGGGYGYTF
TRBV6-1	TRBD1	NA	TRBJ2-1	TGTGCCGGCAGTGTCACAGGGGGGCAGCAGTTCTTC	CAGSVTGGQQFF
TRBV6-1	TRBD1	NA	TRBJ1-2	TGTGCCAGCAGTGTCGACAGGGGAGACGGCTACACCTTC	CASSVDRGDGYTF
TRBV7-2	NA	NA	TRBJ2-7	TGTGCCAGCAGCATAGACAGGTACGAGCAGTACTTC	CASSIDRYEQYF
TRBV5-4	TRBD2	once	TRBJ2-4	TGTGCCAGCAGCGGTGGGGGAGGGACGTCTGACATTCAGTACTTC	CASSGGGGTSDIQYF
TRBV19	TRBD1	few	TRBJ2-2	TGTGCCAGTAGTCTCGGAATCGACAGGGTAGGCGGGGAGCTGTTTTTT	CASSLGIDRVGGELFF
TRBV5-5	TRBD1	NA	TRBJ1-5	TGTGCCAGCAGCTTCGGTCGGGACAGGGGGAATCAGCCCCAGCATTTT	CASSFGRDRGNQPQHF
TRBV13	TRBD2	NA	TRBJ2-7	TGTGCCAGCAGCCCCGGACTAGCGGGGGCCTACGAGCAGTACTTC	CASSPGLAGAYEQYF
TRBV5-1	TRBD2	NA	TRBJ2-7	TGCGCCAGCAGTCGGGCTAGCGGCGGGCAGGGCGAGCAGTACTTC	CASSRASGGQGEQYF
TRBV4-3	NA	NA	TRBJ2-2	TGCGCCAGCAGCCAAGGAGAGTTGGCCGGGGAGCTGTTTTTT	CASSQGELAGELFF
TRBV5-4	NA	NA	TRBJ1-2	TGTGCCAGCAGCTTCGAGTATAACTATGGCTACACCTTC	CASSFEYNYGYTF
TRBV5-1	NA	NA	TRBJ1-3	TGCGCCAGCAGCTTGGTTGCCGGGGTCGGAAACACCATATATTTT	CASSLVAGVGNTIYF
TRBV6-5	NA	few	TRBJ1-4	TGTGCCAGCAGTTACCGGGGGTTTAATGAAAAACTGTTTTTT	CASSYRGFNEKLFF
TRBV2	NA	NA	TRBJ1-6	TGTGCCAGCGGTCGGGAACGGTCTTATAATTCACCCCTCCACTTT	CASGRERSYNSPLHF
TRBV5-1	NA	NA	TRBJ2-5	TGCGCCAGCAGCTTGTATGAGACCCAGTACTTC	CASSLYETQYF
TRBV19	NA	NA	TRBJ1-1	TGTGCCAGTAGTATAGATATCGGAATGGAGGGGATTAACACTGAAGCTTTCTTT	CASSIDIGMEGINTEAFF
TRBV5-4	TRBD2	once	TRBJ2-5	TGTGCCAGCACCCCCGGACTAGCGGGGGGCCAAGAGACCCAGTACTTC	CASTPGLAGGQETQYF
TRBV27	NA	few	TRBJ2-3	TGTGCCAGCAGTATGCGGGGCCGCCCAGATACGCAGTATTTT	CASSMRGRPDTQYF
TRBV6-5	NA	few	TRBJ1-6	TGTGCCAGCAGTAACTATGAGTATAATTCACCCCTCCACTTT	CASSNYEYNSPLHF
TRBV6-1	NA	NA	TRBJ2-7	TGTGCCAGCAGTGCCGGGGAGCAGTACTTC	CASSAGEQYF
TRBV6-5	TRBD1	NA	TRBJ1-2	TGTGCCAGCACCCGGACAGGGACCTGGGGTGGCTACACCTTC	CASTRTGTWGGYTF
TRBV2	NA	NA	TRBJ2-7	TGTGCCAGCTTAATGAGACAGTTGAGCTCCTACGAGCAGTACTTC	CASLMRQLSSYEQYF